This T cell receptor (beta chain) was sequenced during a study of PD-L1 blockade in urothelial cancer. For the study at large: About nine tenths of the roughly 30 patients were men whose urothelial cancer was bladder-origin. The median T cell count in blood samples was 110,000 to 150,000.

Some clones are missing from TCRdb's copy, which holds only in-frame ones; the method was immunoSEQ multiplex PCR. The sample holds tens of thousands of clones; around 83% are singletons and the top ten take 9% to 9.5%. The J segment lost 1 base and the V segment lost 5 bases, leaving 3 bases of the junction unmatched. The CDR3 length is 15 residues. The germline V gene has CDR1 WNHNN and CDR2 SYGVQD (reference sequence). Time point noted: pretreatment peripheral blood. Metastatic or locally advanced urothelial carcinoma was present in the patients. Samples spanned pretreatment and treatment, with 1 to 8 time points per patient.

This receptor was identified in a woman in her 70s with urothelial cancer. V gene TRBV10-1 combines with J gene TRBJ2-3; 10 bases line up with TRBD2. This specimen was PBMCs, taken around atezolizumab (anti-PD-L1) treatment. The CDR3 DNA is TGCGCCAGCAGTCCCGGGACTAGCGGCACAGATACGCAGTATTTT. Encoded protein: CASSPGTSGTDTQYF.